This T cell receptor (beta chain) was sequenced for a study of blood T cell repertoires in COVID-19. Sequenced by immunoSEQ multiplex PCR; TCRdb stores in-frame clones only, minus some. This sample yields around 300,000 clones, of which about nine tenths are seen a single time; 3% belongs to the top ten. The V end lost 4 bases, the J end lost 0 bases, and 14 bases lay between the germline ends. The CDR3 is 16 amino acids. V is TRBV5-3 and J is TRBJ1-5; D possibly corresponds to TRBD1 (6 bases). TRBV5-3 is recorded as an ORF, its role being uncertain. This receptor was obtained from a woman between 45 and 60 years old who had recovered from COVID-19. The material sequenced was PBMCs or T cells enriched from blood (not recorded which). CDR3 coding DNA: TGTGCCAGAAGCGGAACAGGGAAGAATAGCAATCAGCCCCAGCATTTT. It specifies CARSGTGKNSNQPQHF.